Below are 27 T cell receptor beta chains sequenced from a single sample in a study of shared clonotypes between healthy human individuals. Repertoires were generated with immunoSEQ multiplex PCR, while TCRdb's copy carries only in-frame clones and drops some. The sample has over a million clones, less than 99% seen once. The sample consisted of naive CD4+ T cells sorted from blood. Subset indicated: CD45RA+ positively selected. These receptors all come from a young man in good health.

The CDR3 here is CAIRELISSDEQFF. The CDR3 nucleotides are TGTGCCATCAGGGAGCTTATCTCTTCCGATGAGCAGTTCTTC. The chain joins TRBV10-3 to TRBJ2-1; D unclear. The CDR3 is made up of 14 amino acids. Germline V gene lookup returns CDR1 ENHRY and CDR2 SYGVKD. Trimming cost V 6 bases and J 8 bases, with 17 bases left between them.

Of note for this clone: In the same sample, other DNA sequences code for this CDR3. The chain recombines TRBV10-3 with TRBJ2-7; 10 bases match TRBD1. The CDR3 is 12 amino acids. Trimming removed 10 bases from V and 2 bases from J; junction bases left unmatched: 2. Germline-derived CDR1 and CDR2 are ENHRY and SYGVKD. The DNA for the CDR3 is TGTGCCACCGGGACAGGGGCCTACGAGCAGTACTTC. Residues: CATGTGAYEQYF.

DNA of the CDR3: TGCAGCGTTGAAGATGGGTCCCGGGATGAGCAGTTCTTC. Translated, it gives CSVEDGSRDEQFF. V and J are TRBV29-1 and TRBJ2-1, with unresolved D. Looked up from germline, CDR1 is SQVTM and CDR2 is ANQGSEA. This CDR3 is built from 13 residues. The V end was cut by 0 bases, the J end by 8 bases, with 11 bases between.

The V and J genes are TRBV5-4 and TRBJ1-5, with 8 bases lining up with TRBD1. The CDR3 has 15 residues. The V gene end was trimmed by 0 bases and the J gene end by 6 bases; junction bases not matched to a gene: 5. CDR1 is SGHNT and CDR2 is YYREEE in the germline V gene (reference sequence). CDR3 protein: CASSLGTGKGQPQHF. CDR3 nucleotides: TGTGCCAGCAGCTTGGGGACAGGGAAGGGTCAGCCCCAGCATTTT.

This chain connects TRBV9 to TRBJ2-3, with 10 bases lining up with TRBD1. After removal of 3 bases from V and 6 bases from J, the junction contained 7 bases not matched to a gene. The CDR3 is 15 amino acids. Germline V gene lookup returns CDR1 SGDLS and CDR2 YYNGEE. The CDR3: CASSGGQGSGDTQYF. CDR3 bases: TGTGCCAGCAGCGGGGGACAGGGGAGTGGGGATACGCAGTATTTT. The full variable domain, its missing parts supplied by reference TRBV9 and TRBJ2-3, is DSGVTQTPKHLITATGQRVTLRCSPRSGDLSVYWYQQSLDQGLQFLIQYYNGEERAKGNILERFSAQQFPDLHSELNLSSLELGDSALYFCASSGGQGSGDTQYFGPGTRLTVL.

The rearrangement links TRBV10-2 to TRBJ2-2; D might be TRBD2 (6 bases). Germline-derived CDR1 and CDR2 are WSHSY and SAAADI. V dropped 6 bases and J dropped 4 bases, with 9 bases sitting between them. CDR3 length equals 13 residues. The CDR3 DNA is TGCGCCAGCAGGGCGGGGCGCACCGGGGAGCTGTTTTTT. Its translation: CASRAGRTGELFF.

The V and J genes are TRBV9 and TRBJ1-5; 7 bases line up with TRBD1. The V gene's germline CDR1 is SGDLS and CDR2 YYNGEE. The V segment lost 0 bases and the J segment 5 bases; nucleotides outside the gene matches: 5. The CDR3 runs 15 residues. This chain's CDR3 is CASSVGTGLHQPQHF. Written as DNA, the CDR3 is TGTGCCAGCAGCGTAGGGACAGGCCTGCATCAGCCCCAGCATTTT.

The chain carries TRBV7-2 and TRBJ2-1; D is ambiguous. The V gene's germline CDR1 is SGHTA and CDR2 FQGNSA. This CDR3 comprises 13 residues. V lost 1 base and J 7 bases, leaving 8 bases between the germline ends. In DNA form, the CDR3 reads TGTGCCAGCAGCTTAGAGATTTTAAATGAGCAGTTCTTC. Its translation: CASSLEILNEQFF.

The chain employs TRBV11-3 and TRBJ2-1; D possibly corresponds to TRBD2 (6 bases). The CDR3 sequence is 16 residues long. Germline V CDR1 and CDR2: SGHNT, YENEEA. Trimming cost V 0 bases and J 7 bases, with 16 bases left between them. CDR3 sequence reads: CASSLDPRDSLNEQFF. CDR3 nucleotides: TGTGCCAGCAGCTTAGACCCCCGGGACTCGTTAAATGAGCAGTTCTTC. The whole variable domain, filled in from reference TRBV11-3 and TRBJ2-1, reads EAGVVQSPRYKIIEKKQPVAFWCNPISGHNTLYWYLQNLGQGPELLIRYENEEAVDDSQLPKDRFSAERLKGVDSTLKIQPAELGDSAVYLCASSLDPRDSLNEQFFGPGTRLTVL.

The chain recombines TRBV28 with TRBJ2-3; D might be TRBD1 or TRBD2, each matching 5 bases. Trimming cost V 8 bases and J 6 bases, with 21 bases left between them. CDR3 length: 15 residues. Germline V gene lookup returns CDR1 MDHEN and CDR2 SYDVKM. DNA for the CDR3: TGTGCCAGCGGACTTACCCTCAGGGTGGTGGATACGCAGTATTTT. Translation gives CASGLTLRVVDTQYF. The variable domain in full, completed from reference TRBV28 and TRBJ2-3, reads DVKVTQSSRYLVKRTGEKVFLECVQDMDHENMFWYRQDPGLGLRLIYFSYDVKMKEKGDIPEGYSVSREKKERFSLILESASTNQTSMYLCASGLTLRVVDTQYFGPGTRLTVL.

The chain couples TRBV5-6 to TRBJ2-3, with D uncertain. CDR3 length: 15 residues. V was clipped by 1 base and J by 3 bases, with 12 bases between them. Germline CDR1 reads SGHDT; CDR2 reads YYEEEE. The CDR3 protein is CASSLFGYGTDTQYF. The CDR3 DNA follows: TGTGCCAGCAGCTTGTTTGGCTATGGGACAGATACGCAGTATTTT.

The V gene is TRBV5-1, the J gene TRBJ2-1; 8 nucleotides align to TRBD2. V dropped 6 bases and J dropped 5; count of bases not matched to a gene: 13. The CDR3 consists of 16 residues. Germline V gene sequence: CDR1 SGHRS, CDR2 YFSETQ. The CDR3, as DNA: TGCGCCAGCACCTCGGAAAGCGGGAGAACGCACAATGAGCAGTTCTTC. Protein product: CASTSESGRTHNEQFF.

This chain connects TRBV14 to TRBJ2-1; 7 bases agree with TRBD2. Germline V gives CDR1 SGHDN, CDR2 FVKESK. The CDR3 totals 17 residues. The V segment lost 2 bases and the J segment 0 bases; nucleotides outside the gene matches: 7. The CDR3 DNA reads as TGTGCCAGCAGCCAACTAACCGGGACTACCTCCTACAATGAGCAGTTCTTC. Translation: CASSQLTGTTSYNEQFF.

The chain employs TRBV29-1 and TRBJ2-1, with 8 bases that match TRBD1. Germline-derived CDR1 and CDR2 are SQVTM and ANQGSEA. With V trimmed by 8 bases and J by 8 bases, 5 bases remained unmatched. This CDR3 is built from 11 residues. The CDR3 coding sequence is TGCAGCACGGACAGGGTGGATGAGCAGTTCTTC. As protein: CSTDRVDEQFF.

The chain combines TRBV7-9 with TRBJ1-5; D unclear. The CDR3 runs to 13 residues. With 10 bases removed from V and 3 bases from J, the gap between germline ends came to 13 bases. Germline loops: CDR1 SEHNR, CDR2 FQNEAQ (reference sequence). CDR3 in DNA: TGTGCCACCGCGCCGGTGGTCAATCAGCCCCAGCATTTT. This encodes CATAPVVNQPQHF.

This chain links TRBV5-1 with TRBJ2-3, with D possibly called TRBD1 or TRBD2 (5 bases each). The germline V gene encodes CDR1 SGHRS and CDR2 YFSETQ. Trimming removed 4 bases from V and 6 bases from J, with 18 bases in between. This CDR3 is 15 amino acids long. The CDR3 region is CASSLGTALGDTQYF. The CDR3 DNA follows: TGCGCCAGCAGCCTCGGGACGGCCCTGGGGGATACGCAGTATTTT.

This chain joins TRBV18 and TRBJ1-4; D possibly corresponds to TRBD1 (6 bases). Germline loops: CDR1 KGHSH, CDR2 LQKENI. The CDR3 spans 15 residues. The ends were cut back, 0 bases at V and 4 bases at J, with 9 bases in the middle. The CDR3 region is CASSPPGQRNEKLFF. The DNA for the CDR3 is TGTGCCAGCTCACCACCTGGACAGCGTAATGAAAAACTGTTTTTT.

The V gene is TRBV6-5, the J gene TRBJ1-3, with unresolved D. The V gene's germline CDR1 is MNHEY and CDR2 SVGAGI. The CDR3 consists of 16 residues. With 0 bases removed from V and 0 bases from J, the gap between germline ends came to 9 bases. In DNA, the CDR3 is TGTGCCAGCAGTTACTCGAGGGCGAACTCTGGAAACACCATATATTTT. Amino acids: CASSYSRANSGNTIYF.

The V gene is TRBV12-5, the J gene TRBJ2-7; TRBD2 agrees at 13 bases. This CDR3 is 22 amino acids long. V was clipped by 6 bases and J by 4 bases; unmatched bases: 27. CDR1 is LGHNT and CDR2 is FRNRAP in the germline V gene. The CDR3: CASGRYRGTPSAEGLAGYEQYF. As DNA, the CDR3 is TGTGCTAGTGGCCGGTACAGGGGAACACCCTCAGCCGAGGGACTAGCGGGGTACGAGCAGTACTTC. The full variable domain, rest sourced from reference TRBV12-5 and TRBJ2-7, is DARVTQTPRHKVTEMGQEVTMRCQPILGHNTVFWYRQTMMQGLELLAYFRNRAPLDDSGMPKDRFSAEMPDATLATLKIQPSEPRDSAVYFCASGRYRGTPSAEGLAGYEQYFGPGTRLTVT.

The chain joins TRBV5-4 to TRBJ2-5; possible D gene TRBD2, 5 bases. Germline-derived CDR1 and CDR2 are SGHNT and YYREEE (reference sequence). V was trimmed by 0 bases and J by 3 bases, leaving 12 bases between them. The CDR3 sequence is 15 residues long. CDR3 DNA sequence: TGTGCCAGCAGCTTGGTGCCTAGCCCTGAAGAGACCCAGTACTTC. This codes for CASSLVPSPEETQYF.

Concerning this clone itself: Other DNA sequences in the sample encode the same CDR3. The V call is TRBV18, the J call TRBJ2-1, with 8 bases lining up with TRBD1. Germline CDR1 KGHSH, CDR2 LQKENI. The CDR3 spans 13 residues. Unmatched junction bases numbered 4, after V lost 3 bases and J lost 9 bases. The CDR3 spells CASSPQGAGEQFF. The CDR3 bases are TGTGCCAGCTCACCTCAGGGGGCAGGTGAGCAGTTCTTC.

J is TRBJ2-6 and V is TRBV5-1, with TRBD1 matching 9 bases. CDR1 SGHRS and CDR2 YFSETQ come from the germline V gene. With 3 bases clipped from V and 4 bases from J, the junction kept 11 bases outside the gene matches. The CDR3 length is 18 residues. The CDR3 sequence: CASSSPGQGTSGANVLTF. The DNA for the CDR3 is TGCGCCAGCAGCTCGCCGGGACAGGGAACATCAGGGGCCAACGTCCTGACTTTC.

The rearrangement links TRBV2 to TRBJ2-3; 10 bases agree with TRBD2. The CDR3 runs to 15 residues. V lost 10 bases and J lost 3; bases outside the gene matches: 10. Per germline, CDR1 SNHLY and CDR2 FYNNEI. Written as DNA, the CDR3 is TGTGCCACCGGCGGGCTAGCGGGAGAGACAGATACGCAGTATTTT. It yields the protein CATGGLAGETDTQYF.

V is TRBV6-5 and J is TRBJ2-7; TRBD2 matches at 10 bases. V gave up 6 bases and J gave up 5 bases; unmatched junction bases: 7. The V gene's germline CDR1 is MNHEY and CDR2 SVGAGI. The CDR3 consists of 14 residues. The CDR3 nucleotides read TGTGCCAGCAGGACACTAGCGGGACCAGACGAGCAGTACTTC. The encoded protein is CASRTLAGPDEQYF.

In DNA form, the CDR3 reads TGTGCCAGCAGCTCCGCCGGACAAAACCGTACCCAGTACTTC. Protein sequence: CASSSAGQNRTQYF. The chain uses TRBV7-9 and TRBJ2-5; tentatively, D is TRBD1 (5 bases). Germline V gives CDR1 SEHNR, CDR2 FQNEAQ (reference sequence). This CDR3 region has 14 residues. With 4 bases removed from V and 8 bases from J, the gap between germline ends came to 17 bases.

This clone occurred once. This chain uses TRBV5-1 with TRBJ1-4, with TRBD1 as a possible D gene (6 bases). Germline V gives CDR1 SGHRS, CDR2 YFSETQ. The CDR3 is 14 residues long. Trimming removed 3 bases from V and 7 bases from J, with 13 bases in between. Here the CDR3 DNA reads TGCGCCAGCAGCTGGGACATATCTCGTGAAAAACTGTTTTTT. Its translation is CASSWDISREKLFF.

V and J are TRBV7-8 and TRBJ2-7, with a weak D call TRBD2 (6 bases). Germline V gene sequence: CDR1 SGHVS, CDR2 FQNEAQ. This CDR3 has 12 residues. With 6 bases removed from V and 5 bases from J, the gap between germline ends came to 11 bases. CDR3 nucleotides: TGTGCCAGCAGGGGCGGGATGGACGAGCAGTACTTC. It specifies CASRGGMDEQYF.